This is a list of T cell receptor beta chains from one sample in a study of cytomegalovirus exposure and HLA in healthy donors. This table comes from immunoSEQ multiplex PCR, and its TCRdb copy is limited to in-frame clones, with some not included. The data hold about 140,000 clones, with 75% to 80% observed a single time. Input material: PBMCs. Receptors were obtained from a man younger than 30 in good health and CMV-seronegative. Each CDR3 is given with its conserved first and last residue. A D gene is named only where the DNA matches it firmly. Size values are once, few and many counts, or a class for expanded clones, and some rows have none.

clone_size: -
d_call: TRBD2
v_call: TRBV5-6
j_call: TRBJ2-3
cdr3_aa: CASSLRGAKRGGTDTQYF
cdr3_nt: TGTGCCAGCAGCTTGAGGGGGGCGAAGCGGGGGGGAACAGATACGCAGTATTTT

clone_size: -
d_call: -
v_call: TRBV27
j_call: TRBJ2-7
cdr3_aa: CASSLGQGAYEQYF
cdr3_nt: TGTGCCAGCAGTTTAGGGCAGGGCGCCTACGAGCAGTACTTC

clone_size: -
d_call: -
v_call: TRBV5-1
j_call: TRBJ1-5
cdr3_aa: CASSLGVEVGAPQHF
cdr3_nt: TGCGCCAGCAGCTTGGGGGTGGAAGTGGGGGCGCCCCAGCATTTT

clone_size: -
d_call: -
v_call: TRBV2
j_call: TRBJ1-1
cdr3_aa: CASTLGDTEAFF
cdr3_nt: TGTGCCAGCACCCTCGGGGATACTGAAGCTTTCTTT

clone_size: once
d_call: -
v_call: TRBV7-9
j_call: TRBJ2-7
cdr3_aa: CASRGGGYEQYF
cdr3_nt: TGTGCCAGCAGAGGGGGGGGCTACGAGCAGTACTTC

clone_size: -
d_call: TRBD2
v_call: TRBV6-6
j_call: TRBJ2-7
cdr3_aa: CASSYGSGRSTEQYF
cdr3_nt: TGTGCCAGCAGTTACGGTAGCGGGAGGTCAACCGAGCAGTACTTC

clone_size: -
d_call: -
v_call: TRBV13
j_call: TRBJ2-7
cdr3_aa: CASRPQGRSYEQYF
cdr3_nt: TGTGCCAGCAGACCACAGGGTCGATCCTACGAGCAGTACTTC

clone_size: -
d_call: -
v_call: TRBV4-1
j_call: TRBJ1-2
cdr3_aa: CASSQAPGISSYGYTF
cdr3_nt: TGCGCCAGCAGCCAAGCGCCAGGGATTAGCTCCTATGGCTACACCTTC

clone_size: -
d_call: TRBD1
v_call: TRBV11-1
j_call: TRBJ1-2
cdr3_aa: CASSKGGQGLYYGYTF
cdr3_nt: TGTGCCAGCAGCAAAGGAGGACAGGGTCTATACTATGGCTACACCTTC

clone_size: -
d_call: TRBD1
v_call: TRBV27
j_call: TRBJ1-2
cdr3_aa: CASSSTGDGYGYTF
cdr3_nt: TGTGCCAGCAGTTCTACAGGGGACGGCTATGGCTACACCTTC

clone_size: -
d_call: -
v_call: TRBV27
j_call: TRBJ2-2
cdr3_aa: CASRELGAAYTGELFF
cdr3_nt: TGTGCCAGCAGGGAGCTTGGGGCAGCCTACACCGGGGAGCTGTTTTTT

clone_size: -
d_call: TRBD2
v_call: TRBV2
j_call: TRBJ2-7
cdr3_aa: CASGISSGNEQYF
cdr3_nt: TGTGCCAGCGGGATAAGTAGCGGGAACGAGCAGTACTTC

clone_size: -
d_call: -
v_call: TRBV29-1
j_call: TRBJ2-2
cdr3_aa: CSVVPANTGELFF
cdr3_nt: TGCAGCGTTGTCCCAGCGAACACCGGGGAGCTGTTTTTT

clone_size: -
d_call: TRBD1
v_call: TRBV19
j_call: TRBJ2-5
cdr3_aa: CASSDRARETQYF
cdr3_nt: TGTGCCAGTTCTGACAGGGCGAGGGAGACCCAGTACTTC

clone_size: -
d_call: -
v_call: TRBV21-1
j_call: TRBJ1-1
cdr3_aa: CASSRSGTALHMNTEAFF
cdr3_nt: TGTGCCAGCAGCAGATCCGGGACAGCCTTGCACATGAACACTGAAGCTTTCTTT

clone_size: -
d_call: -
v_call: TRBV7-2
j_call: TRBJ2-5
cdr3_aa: CASSLESAGMAQYF
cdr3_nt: TGTGCCAGCAGCTTGGAGTCGGCGGGGATGGCCCAGTACTTC

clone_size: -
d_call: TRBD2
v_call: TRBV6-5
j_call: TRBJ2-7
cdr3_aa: CASSSSGRSNEQYF
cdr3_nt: TGTGCCAGCAGCTCGAGCGGGAGGAGCAACGAGCAGTACTTC

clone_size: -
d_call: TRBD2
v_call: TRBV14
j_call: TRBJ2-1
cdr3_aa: CASSPTWTSGGAHNEQFF
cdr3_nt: TGTGCCAGCAGCCCTACCTGGACTAGCGGGGGGGCACACAATGAGCAGTTCTTC

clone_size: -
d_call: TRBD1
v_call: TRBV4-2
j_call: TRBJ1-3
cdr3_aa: CASSQVGQYSGNTIYF
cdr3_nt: TGTGCCAGCAGCCAAGTGGGACAGTACTCTGGAAACACCATATATTTT

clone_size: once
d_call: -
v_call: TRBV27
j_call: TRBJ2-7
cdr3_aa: CASSSLGREDYEQYF
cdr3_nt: TGTGCCAGCAGTTCCCTCGGGCGGGAAGACTACGAGCAGTACTTC

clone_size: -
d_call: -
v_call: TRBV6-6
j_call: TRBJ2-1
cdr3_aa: CASSWEQGWGNEQFF
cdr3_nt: TGTGCCAGCAGTTGGGAACAGGGATGGGGAAATGAGCAGTTCTTC

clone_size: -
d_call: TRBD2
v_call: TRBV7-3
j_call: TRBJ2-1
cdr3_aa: CASSSYPEAGSSYNEQFF
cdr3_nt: TGTGCCAGCAGCTCATACCCCGAAGCGGGGAGCTCCTACAATGAGCAGTTCTTC

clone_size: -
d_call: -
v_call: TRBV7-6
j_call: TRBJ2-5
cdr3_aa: CASSLGRQRETQYF
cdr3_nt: TGTGCCAGCAGCTTAGGTCGTCAGCGGGAGACCCAGTACTTC

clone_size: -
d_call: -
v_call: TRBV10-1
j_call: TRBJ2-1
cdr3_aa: CASSEGYGGISYNEQFF
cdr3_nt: TGCGCCAGCAGTGAGGGGTATGGCGGTATCTCCTACAATGAGCAGTTCTTC

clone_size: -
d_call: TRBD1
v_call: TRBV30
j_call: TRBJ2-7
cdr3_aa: CAWSGQGLKQYF
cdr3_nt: TGTGCCTGGTCGGGACAGGGGTTAAAGCAGTACTTC

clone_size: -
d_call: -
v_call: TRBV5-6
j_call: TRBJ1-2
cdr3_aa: CASSSIQKLGYGYTF
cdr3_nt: TGTGCCAGCAGCTCCATACAGAAGTTGGGCTATGGCTACACCTTC

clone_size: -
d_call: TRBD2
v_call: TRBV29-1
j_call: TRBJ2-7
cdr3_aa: CSVSGSSYEQYF
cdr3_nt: TGCAGCGTTAGCGGGAGCTCCTACGAGCAGTACTTC

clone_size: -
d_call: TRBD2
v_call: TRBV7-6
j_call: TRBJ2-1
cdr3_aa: CASSSLAGGHYNEQFF
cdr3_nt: TGTGCCAGCAGCTCACTAGCGGGAGGGCACTACAATGAGCAGTTCTTC

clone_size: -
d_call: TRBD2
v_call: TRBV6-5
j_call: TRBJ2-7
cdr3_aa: CATGGGPSYEQYF
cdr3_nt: TGTGCGACCGGGGGGGGACCCTCCTACGAGCAGTACTTC

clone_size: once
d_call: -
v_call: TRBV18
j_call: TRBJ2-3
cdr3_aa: CASSLSLQDTDTQYF
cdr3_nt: TGTGCCAGCTCCCTCTCTTTACAGGACACAGATACGCAGTATTTT

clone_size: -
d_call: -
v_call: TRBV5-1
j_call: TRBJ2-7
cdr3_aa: CASRLAGRSEQYF
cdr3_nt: TGCGCCAGCAGGCTAGCAGGAAGGAGCGAGCAGTACTTC

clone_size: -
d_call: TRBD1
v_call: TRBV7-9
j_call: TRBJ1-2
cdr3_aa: CASSQQGRGYGYTF
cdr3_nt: TGTGCCAGCAGCCAACAGGGGAGAGGCTATGGCTACACCTTC

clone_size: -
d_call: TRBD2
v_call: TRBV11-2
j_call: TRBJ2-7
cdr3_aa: CASSSSGGVYEQYF
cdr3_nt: TGTGCCAGCAGCTCTAGCGGGGGAGTCTACGAGCAGTACTTC

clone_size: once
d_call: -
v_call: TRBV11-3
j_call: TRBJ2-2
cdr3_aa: CASSQGSGELFF
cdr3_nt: TGTGCCAGCAGCCAGGGGAGCGGGGAGCTGTTTTTT

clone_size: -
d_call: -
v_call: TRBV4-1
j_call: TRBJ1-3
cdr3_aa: CASSRLTAHGNTIYF
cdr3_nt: TGCGCCAGCAGCCGACTGACAGCTCATGGAAACACCATATATTTT

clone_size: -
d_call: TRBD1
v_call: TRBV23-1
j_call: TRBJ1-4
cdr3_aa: CASSQLNLGQGTCEANEKLFF
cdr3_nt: TGCGCCAGCAGTCAATTGAACCTGGGACAGGGGACGTGCGAAGCTAATGAAAAACTGTTTTTT

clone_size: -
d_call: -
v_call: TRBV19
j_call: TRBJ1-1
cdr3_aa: CASTDSTEAFF
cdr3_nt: TGTGCCAGTACGGACAGTACTGAAGCTTTCTTT

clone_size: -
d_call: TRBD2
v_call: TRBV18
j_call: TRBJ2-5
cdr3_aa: CASSPPSAGVRETQYF
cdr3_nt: TGTGCCAGCTCACCACCGTCGGCGGGAGTACGGGAGACCCAGTACTTC

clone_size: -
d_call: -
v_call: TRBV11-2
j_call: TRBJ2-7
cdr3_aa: CASSPTNTGLAYEQYF
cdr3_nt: TGTGCCAGCAGCCCCACCAACACAGGGCTCGCCTACGAGCAGTACTTC

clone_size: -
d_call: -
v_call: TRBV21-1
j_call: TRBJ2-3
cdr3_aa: CASSKEPRKLAGGPNCTDTQYF
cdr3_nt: TGTGCCAGCAGCAAAGAGCCCAGAAAACTAGCGGGGGGCCCGAACTGCACAGATACGCAGTATTTT

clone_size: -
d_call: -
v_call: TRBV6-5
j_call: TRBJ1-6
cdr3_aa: CASSYSDRTSPLHF
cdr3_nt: TGTGCCAGCAGTTACTCTGACAGAACTTCACCCCTCCACTTT

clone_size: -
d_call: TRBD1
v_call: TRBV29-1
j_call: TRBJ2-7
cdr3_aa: CSVRDRGAYEQYF
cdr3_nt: TGCAGCGTTCGGGACAGGGGAGCTTACGAGCAGTACTTC

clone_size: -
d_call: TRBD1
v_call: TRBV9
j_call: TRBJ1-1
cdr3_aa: CASSVGTGVLNTEAFF
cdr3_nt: TGTGCCAGCAGCGTAGGGACAGGGGTTTTGAACACTGAAGCTTTCTTT